The T cell receptor (beta chain) described here comes from a study of T cell responses to AZD1222 COVID-19 vaccine. Germline V gene sequence: CDR1 MDHEN, CDR2 SYDVKM. This CDR3 is built from 12 residues. The germline V and J ends were trimmed by 8 bases and 6 bases, with 10 bases remaining between them. This clone was seen a few times. Its cognate antigen is unknown. Here immunoSEQ multiplex PCR was the method, and the copy in TCRdb shows in-frame clones only, minus some. The sample has around 130,000 clones; approximately 93% are singletons. Findings and caveats of the study: Breadth and depth of Spike-specific TCRs rose after two AZD1222 doses. Spike-wide coverage was observed for vaccine-associated CD4 TCRs, with dominant responses at 160-218 and 743-854. Without day 14 samples, only post-peak T cell repertoires were studied.

This clonotype originated in an adult in good health. The starting material was peripheral blood, obtained on day 0 of AZD1222 vaccination. This chain uses TRBV28 with TRBJ2-2; D uncertain. Here the CDR3 reads CASDSYAGELFF. CDR3 DNA: TGTGCCAGCGATAGCTACGCCGGGGAGCTGTTTTTT.